The 2 T cell receptor beta chains listed next were all sequenced from one sample in a study of T-cell reconstitution after alpha-beta-depleted transplantation in children. Unique molecular identifiers featured in how the TCRbeta library was prepared. TCRdb ran MiXCR on the PCR reads and lists one entry per CDR3 protein. Among 190,000 or so distinct CDR3 sequences listed, roughly 6.3% were seen once. This sample comprised PBMCs, obtained before TCRalphabeta/CD19-depleted stem cell transplant. The receptors come from a girl younger than two with combined immunodeficiency, due to receive a stem cell transplant.

This clonotype was counted a few times. This chain joins TRBV7-2 and TRBJ2-7; D is undetermined. The germline V gene has CDR1 SGHTA and CDR2 FQGNSA. CDR3 length: 14 amino acids. With 5 bases removed from V and 1 base from J, the gap between germline ends came to 12 bases. DNA of the CDR3: TGTGCCAGCAGCCCGCGATTCAATTCCTACGAGCAGTACTTC. It encodes CASSPRFNSYEQYF.

This clonotype has at least ten counts. The rearrangement joins TRBV18 to TRBJ2-2; no reliable D call. The CDR3 contains 14 residues. CDR1 is KGHSH and CDR2 is LQKENI in the germline V gene. Trimming cost V 2 bases and J 6 bases, with 10 bases left between them. CDR3 protein: CASSPITDAGELFF. As DNA, the CDR3 is TGTGCCAGCTCACCAATAACAGATGCCGGGGAGCTGTTTTTT.